The 6 T cell receptor beta chains below all came from one sample that was sequenced in a study of T cells in Graves' hyperthyroidism and ophthalmopathy. The source material, RNA transcripts, was used to amplify TCR beta CDR3 regions. A set of HTBI primers served as the primers for a first-round RT-PCR of the TCR CDR3. MiXCR, run by TCRdb on the multiplex PCR reads, gives a single entry per CDR3 protein. Among around 610,000 distinct CDR3 sequences listed, about 15% were seen once. Sequenced material: blood. The receptors were sampled from a woman aged 40 to 50 with Graves' ophthalmopathy.

This clonotype has a count of ten or more. The chain joins TRBV11-2 to TRBJ2-2; TRBD2 matches at 15 bases. This CDR3 region has 16 residues. After removal of 4 bases from V and 5 bases from J, the junction contained 2 bases not matched to a gene. Germline CDR1 reads SGHAT; CDR2 reads FQNNGV. CDR3 bases: TGTGCCAGCAGCTCGGGACTAGCGGGAGGTACCGGGGAGCTGTTTTTT. It specifies CASSSGLAGGTGELFF.

This clonotype turned up a few times. The CDR3 does not close with the conserved phenylalanine or tryptophan, likely indicating a read error. This sequence joins TRBV3-1 and TRBJ2-2; D could derive from TRBD1 or TRBD2 (5 bases each). The germline V gene encodes CDR1 LGHDT and CDR2 YNNKEL (reference sequence). V dropped 3 bases and J dropped 3 bases, with 8 bases sitting between them. The CDR3 extends over 14 amino acids. The CDR3 spells CASSQGPHTGELFS. DNA for the CDR3: TGTGCCAGCAGCCAGGGACCACACACCGGGGAGCTGTTTTCT.

This clonotype has at least ten counts. CDR3 sequence: CASRWTSGLGEQYF. The CDR3 coding sequence is TGTGCCAGCAGGTGGACTAGCGGCCTGGGCGAGCAGTACTTC. This sequence joins TRBV27 and TRBJ2-7; TRBD2 matches at 10 bases. Germline CDR1 and CDR2: MNHEY and SMNVEV (reference sequence). The CDR3 spans 14 residues. The trim removed 6 bases at V and 6 bases at J, leaving 8 bases unmatched.

The chain recombines TRBV28 with TRBJ1-5; TRBD1 matches at 7 bases. This CDR3 comprises 16 residues. V lost 10 bases, J lost 6 bases, and 18 bases stayed unmatched. The V gene's germline CDR1 is MDHEN and CDR2 SYDVKM. CDR3: CATSGGMEIFSQPQHF. In DNA, the CDR3 is TGTGCCACCTCAGGGGGGATGGAAATTTTCAGTCAGCCCCAGCATTTT.

This clonotype was seen many times. This rearrangement joins TRBV30 to TRBJ2-7, with D perhaps matching TRBD2 (5 bases). Trimming pared 7 bases from V and 3 bases from J, leaving 13 bases between. CDR3 length: 12 amino acids. CDR1 and CDR2 (germline): GTSNPN, SVGIG (reference sequence). The CDR3 sequence: CASWTPYYEQYF. The CDR3 nucleotides read TGTGCCTCCTGGACTCCCTACTACGAGCAGTACTTC.

Many counts were recorded for this clonotype. The chain carries TRBV28 and TRBJ2-5, with TRBD2 identical over 8 bases. Germline V gene sequence: CDR1 MDHEN, CDR2 SYDVKM. This CDR3 contains 13 residues. V trimming: 7 bases; J trimming: 5 bases; junction bases outside the gene matches: 6. The CDR3 loop is CASISGGRETQYF. For the CDR3, the DNA is TGTGCCAGCATCTCGGGGGGGAGGGAGACCCAGTACTTC.